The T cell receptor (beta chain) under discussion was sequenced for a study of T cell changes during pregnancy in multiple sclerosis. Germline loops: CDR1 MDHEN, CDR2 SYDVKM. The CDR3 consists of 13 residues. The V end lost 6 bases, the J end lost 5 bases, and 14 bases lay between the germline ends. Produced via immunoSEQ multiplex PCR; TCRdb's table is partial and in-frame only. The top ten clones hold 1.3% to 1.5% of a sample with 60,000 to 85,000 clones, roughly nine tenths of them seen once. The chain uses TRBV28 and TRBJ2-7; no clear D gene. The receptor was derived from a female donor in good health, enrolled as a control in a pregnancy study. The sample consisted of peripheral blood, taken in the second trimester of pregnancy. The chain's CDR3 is CASSPPPEHEQYF. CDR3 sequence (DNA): TGTGCCAGCAGCCCCCCTCCGGAGCACGAGCAGTACTTC. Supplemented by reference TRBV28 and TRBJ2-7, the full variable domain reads DVKVTQSSRYLVKRTGEKVFLECVQDMDHENMFWYRQDPGLGLRLIYFSYDVKMKEKGDIPEGYSVSREKKERFSLILESASTNQTSMYLCASSPPPEHEQYFGPGTRLTVT.